The next 3 T cell receptor beta chains were all read from a single sample in a study of T cell repertoires in cytomegalovirus infection. In TCRdb, the reads were re-called with MiXCR into one record per CDR3 protein. The table records 700,000 to 850,000 distinct CDR3 sequences, roughly 33% of them present only once. Antigens for these TCRs are unknown. Sequencing was performed on cultured CD8+ T cells from PBMCs, taken from culture after CMV antigen stimulation. The receptor source for this set is a human donor in good health (CMV status not recorded). Some clones in this sample may be carry-over from other donors' samples.

This clonotype has just a few counts. V and J are TRBV7-8 and TRBJ2-7, with a weak D call TRBD2 (7 bases). The germline CDR1 and CDR2 sequences are SGHVS and FQNEAQ. Trimming stripped 3 bases from V and 0 bases from J, with 15 bases between. The CDR3 consists of 16 residues. The CDR3 region is CASSLGEGVSSYEQYF. In DNA, the CDR3 is TGTGCCAGCAGCTTGGGGGAGGGGGTTAGCTCCTACGAGCAGTACTTC.

The J gene is TRBJ2-1, the V gene TRBV29-1, with D perhaps matching TRBD2 (6 bases). Germline-derived CDR1 and CDR2 are SQVTM and ANQGSEA. The CDR3 is made up of 19 amino acids. The V end was cut by 4 bases, the J end by 7 bases, with 32 bases between. CDR3 sequence reads: CSVVTVPSPRDGGRNEQFF. The CDR3 region has the DNA TGCAGCGTTGTTACGGTCCCAAGCCCGAGGGACGGAGGGCGGAATGAGCAGTTCTTC.

This clonotype has just a few counts. This chain connects TRBV7-6 to TRBJ1-4, with a possible D match to TRBD1 (6 bases). This CDR3 contains 15 residues. Germline CDR1 is SGHVS and CDR2 is FNYEAQ. V lost 6 bases and J lost 8, with 19 bases in between. The CDR3 coding sequence is TGTGCCAGCAGACCGAGGGGGGGGGGAGAAGAAAAACTGTTTTTT. Translated, it gives CASRPRGGGEEKLFF.